This passage covers 16 T cell receptor beta chains from one sample sequenced in a study of metastatic and nonmetastatic thyroid tumors. All patients were untreated before thyroid surgery. TCRdb re-analyzed the PCR reads using MiXCR. The sample consists of approximately 69,000 clones, 12% to 15% of them appearing once. The sequenced sample consisted of blood. The receptors were sampled from a male donor with papillary thyroid cancer or a benign thyroid nodule (not recorded which). Some clones in this sample may be carry-over from other donors' samples.

The chain joins TRBV6-1 to TRBJ1-2; D may be TRBD1 (6 bases). Looked up from germline, CDR1 is MNHNS and CDR2 is SASEGT. The CDR3 covers 15 residues. V was trimmed by 2 bases and J by 5 bases, leaving 15 bases between them. CDR3 amino acids: CASSELPGGGYGYTF. DNA for the CDR3: TGTGCCAGCAGTGAACTACCCGGGGGCGGGTATGGCTACACCTTC.

This clone has a count of ten or more. The CDR3 here is CASSLVALNQPQHF. DNA for the CDR3: TGTGCCAGCAGTTTAGTTGCACTTAATCAGCCCCAGCATTTT. The chain employs TRBV28 and TRBJ1-5; D not resolved. Trimming removed 2 bases from V and 4 bases from J, with 9 bases in between. Germline V CDR1 and CDR2: MDHEN, SYDVKM. There are 14 residues in the CDR3.

This clone was recorded at least ten times. In DNA, the CDR3 is TGCAGTGCTAGAGATAGCCAGGGCCCCTATAATTCACCCCTCCACTTT. This codes for CSARDSQGPYNSPLHF. This chain uses TRBV20-1 with TRBJ1-6; D is possibly TRBD1 (5 bases). Germline CDR1 DFQATT, CDR2 SNEGSKA (reference sequence). The V gene lost 0 bases and the J gene lost 2 bases, with 11 bases spanning the gap. The CDR3 loop spans 16 amino acids.

At least ten counts were recorded for this clone. Relative to the germline gene, one junction end is altered; a read error may explain this. This sequence joins TRBV9 and TRBJ2-1; D is unclear. CDR3 size: 15 residues. Germline CDR1 and CDR2: SGDLS and YYNGEE. Written as DNA, the CDR3 is TGTGCCAGCAGCGTAGACGGGCCCTCCTACAATGAGCAGTCCTTC. Translating gives CASSVDGPSYNEQSF.

The sample holds a few counts of this clone. V is TRBV27 and J is TRBJ2-7; tentative D call: TRBD2 (6 bases). CDR1 is MNHEY, CDR2 SMNVEV, per germline (reference sequence). The CDR3 length is 14 residues. CDR3 in DNA: TGTGCCAGCATTTTATCATCGGGAGCCTACGAGCAGTACGTC. Translating gives CASILSSGAYEQYV.

The sample holds many counts of this clone. This chain uses TRBV30 with TRBJ2-3; 10 bases map to TRBD2. The V and J ends lost 0 bases and 3 bases, in that order; junction bases with no gene match: 9. The length of the CDR3 is 17 residues. Germline V lookup: CDR1 GTSNPN, CDR2 SVGIG (reference sequence). The CDR3 loop is CAWSVSGRAARTDTQYF. In DNA form, the CDR3 reads TGTGCCTGGAGTGTAAGCGGGAGGGCCGCTCGAACAGATACGCAGTATTTT.

This clone came up many times. This chain joins TRBV30 and TRBJ1-5; 11 bases are a match to TRBD1. The CDR3 totals 16 residues. Looked up from germline, CDR1 is GTSNPN and CDR2 is SVGIG (reference sequence). Trimming took 2 bases from V and 6 from J; bases not matched to a gene: 9. CDR3 in amino acids: CAWSSAGTGGSQPQHF. For the CDR3, the DNA is TGTGCCTGGAGTTCAGCCGGGACAGGGGGAAGTCAGCCCCAGCATTTT.

The table lists this clone with a few counts. Mismatch with germline at one junction end may stem from a read error. This chain uses TRBV6-6 with TRBJ2-5; D is unclear. This CDR3 region has 17 residues. Germline CDR1 is MNHNY and CDR2 is SVGAGI (reference sequence). The CDR3 DNA reads as TGTGCCAGCAGTTACTCGTGGGAAGGTGTTCGACAAGAGACCCAGTATTTC. It specifies CASSYSWEGVRQETQYF.

This clone occurred many times. J is TRBJ1-5 and V is TRBV7-7; D remains unclear. Germline V CDR1 and CDR2: SSHAT, FNYEAQ (reference sequence). The CDR3 length is 16 residues. The CDR3 nucleotides read TGTACTAGCAGCTTAAGGTCGTCATATAGCAATCAGCCCCAGCATTTT. It specifies CTSSLRSSYSNQPQHF.

The chain is built from TRBV28 and TRBJ2-7; maybe TRBD1 (7 bases). The CDR3 spans 12 residues. Looked up from germline, CDR1 is MDHEN and CDR2 is SYDVKM. Trimming shortened V by 9 bases and J by 5 bases, and 14 bases separated the two germline ends. CDR3 DNA sequence: TGTGCCAGTTGCAGGGGGAGGAACGAGCAGTACTTC. As protein: CASCRGRNEQYF.

This clone was observed many times. The V call is TRBV10-3, the J call TRBJ1-6, with D possibly matching TRBD1 (5 bases). CDR1 ENHRY and CDR2 SYGVKD come from the germline V gene. Trimming removed 10 bases at V and 8 bases at J, with 9 bases between. CDR3 length: 11 amino acids. This CDR3 reads CATGTDSPLHF. DNA for the CDR3: TGTGCCACGGGGACCGATTCACCCCTCCACTTT.

J is TRBJ1-2 and V is TRBV20-1; 9 bases match TRBD1. Germline assignment: CDR1 DFQATT and CDR2 SNEGSKA (reference sequence). V shed 6 bases and J 4 bases; nucleotides not matched to a gene: 9. The CDR3 consists of 14 residues. This CDR3 is CSAPGQGTLYGYTF. Here the CDR3 DNA reads TGCAGTGCCCCGGGACAGGGAACACTCTATGGCTACACCTTC.

This clone was observed many times. The rearrangement links TRBV7-7 to TRBJ2-7; D may match TRBD1 or TRBD2 (5 bases each). Germline assignment: CDR1 SSHAT and CDR2 FNYEAQ (reference sequence). The CDR3 totals 17 residues. The CDR3: CASSLDRWRTILGEQYV. The CDR3 DNA sequence: TGTGCTAGCAGCTTAGATCGTTGGAGGACAATTCTGGGGGAGCAGTACGTC.

This clone was seen ten or more times. The chain carries TRBV11-2 and TRBJ1-1; tentative D call: TRBD1 (5 bases). V was shortened by 2 bases and J by 0 bases, with 10 bases between the two germline ends. The CDR3 runs to 15 residues. CDR1 is SGHAT and CDR2 is FQNNGV in the germline V gene. The CDR3 sequence is CASSLFGAMNTEAFF. The CDR3 DNA follows: TGTGCCAGCAGCTTATTTGGGGCAATGAACACTGAAGCTTTCTTT.

There are many counts of this clone. The rearrangement links TRBV6-5 to TRBJ2-7; D gene unclear. This CDR3 has 15 residues. Trimming left V 0 bases short and J 2 bases short, with 11 bases between. Germline lookup yields CDR1 MNHEY and CDR2 SVGAGI. The CDR3 reads CASSYSGGATYEQYF. Written as DNA, the CDR3 is TGTGCCAGCAGTTACTCTGGCGGCGCAACCTACGAGCAGTACTTC.

This clone came up many times. The chain uses TRBV2 and TRBJ1-5; no reliable D call. The V gene's germline CDR1 is SNHLY and CDR2 FYNNEI. This CDR3 contains 14 residues. V lost 2 bases to trimming and J lost 5 bases, with 10 bases between them. In nucleotides, the CDR3 is TGTGCCAGCAGTGAATTCTGGGGATATCAGCCCCAGCATTTT. Protein sequence: CASSEFWGYQPQHF.